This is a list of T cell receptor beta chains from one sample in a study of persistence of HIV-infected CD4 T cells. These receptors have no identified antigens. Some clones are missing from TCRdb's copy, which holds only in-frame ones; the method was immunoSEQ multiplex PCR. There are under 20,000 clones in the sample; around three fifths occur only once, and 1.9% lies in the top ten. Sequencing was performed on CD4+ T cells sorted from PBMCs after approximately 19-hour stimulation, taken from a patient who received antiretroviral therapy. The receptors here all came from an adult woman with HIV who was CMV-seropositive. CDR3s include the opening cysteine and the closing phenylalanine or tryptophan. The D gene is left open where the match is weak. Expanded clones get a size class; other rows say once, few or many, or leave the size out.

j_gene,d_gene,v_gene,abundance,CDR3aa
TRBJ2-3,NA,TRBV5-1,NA,CASSRVGETQYF
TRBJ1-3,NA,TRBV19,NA,CASTQSGSSGNTIYF
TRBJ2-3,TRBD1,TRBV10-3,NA,CAISTTGGTDTQYF
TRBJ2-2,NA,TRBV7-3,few,CASSLGLSSGTGELFF
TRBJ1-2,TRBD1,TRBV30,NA,CAWSKGQGIGGYTF
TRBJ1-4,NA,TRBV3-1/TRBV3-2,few,CASSQDVEIPTNEKLFF
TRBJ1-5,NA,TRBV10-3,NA,CAISEGFQPQHF
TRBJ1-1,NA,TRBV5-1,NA,CASSLERGGTEAFF
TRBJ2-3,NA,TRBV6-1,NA,CASSEARMEGLSSDTQYF
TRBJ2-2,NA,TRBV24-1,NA,CATSDYTGTGTGELFF
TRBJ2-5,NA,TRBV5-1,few,CASSRQYEETQYF
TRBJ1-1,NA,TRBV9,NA,CASRPMTEAFF
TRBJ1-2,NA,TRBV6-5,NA,CASSYQRRRGYTF
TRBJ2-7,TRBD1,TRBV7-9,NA,CASSSRQGVYEQYF
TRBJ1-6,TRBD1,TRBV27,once,CASSWDRGGSSPLHF
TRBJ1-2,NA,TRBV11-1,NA,CASSPSGPGRNYGYTF
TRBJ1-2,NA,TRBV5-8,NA,CASSFFRGRNYGYTF
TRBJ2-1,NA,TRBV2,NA,CASSTGTLSYNEQFF
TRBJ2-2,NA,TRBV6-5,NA,CASTMGNTGELFF
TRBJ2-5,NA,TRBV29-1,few,CSVTDSNQETQYF
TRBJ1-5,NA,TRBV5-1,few,CASSLEGGSNQPQHF
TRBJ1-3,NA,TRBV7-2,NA,CASSLAQGSSGNTIYF
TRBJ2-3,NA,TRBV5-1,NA,CASSLEKSGDTQYF
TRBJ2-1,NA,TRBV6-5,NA,CASIGGSYNEQFF
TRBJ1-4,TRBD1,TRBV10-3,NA,CAISEPGQGSEKLFF
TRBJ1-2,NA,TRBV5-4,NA,CASSLQGSGYTF
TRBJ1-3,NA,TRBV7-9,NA,CASSIGQGNTIYF
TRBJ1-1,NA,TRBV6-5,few,CASTGEGTEAFF
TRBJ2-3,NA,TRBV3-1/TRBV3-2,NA,CASSLTDTQYF
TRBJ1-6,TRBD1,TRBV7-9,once,CASSLQGTGDPPLHF
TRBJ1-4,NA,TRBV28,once,CASSPPGEKLFF
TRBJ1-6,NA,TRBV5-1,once,CASSLDGFVPLHF
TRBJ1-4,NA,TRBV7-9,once,CASSETGKLFF